A selection of T cell receptor beta chains follows, all from one sample in a study of blood T cell repertoires in COVID-19. Only in-frame clones appear in the TCRdb table, and some are missing; sequencing was by immunoSEQ multiplex PCR. The sample gives about 100,000 clones, around 92% of which show up once; about 5.3% is in the top ten. Sequenced sample: peripheral blood. These receptors were collected from a man aged 35-49 years with active or convalescent COVID-19. CDR3s include the opening cysteine and the closing phenylalanine or tryptophan. The D gene is left open where the match is weak. The size entry is marked missing in some rows and otherwise reads once, few, many or a size class.

v_gene	d_gene	j_gene	abundance	CDR3nt	CDR3aa
TRBV30	-	TRBJ2-6	few	TGTGCCTACGGGAGCTCTGGGGCCAACGTCCTGACTTTC	CAYGSSGANVLTF
TRBV7-2	-	TRBJ2-7	-	TGTGCCAGCACTCTTCCTTTCAGGTCCTCCGAGCAGTACTTC	CASTLPFRSSEQYF
TRBV2	-	TRBJ2-1	-	TGTGCCAGCAGTGGGGGGACTTCCCGGTCAATGAAGCAGTTCTTC	CASSGGTSRSMKQFF
TRBV28	TRBD2	TRBJ2-1	-	TGTGCCAGCAGTTTCCTGGGACTAGCGGGAGGGTTAGGCAATGAGCAGTTCTTC	CASSFLGLAGGLGNEQFF
TRBV10-1	-	TRBJ2-7	-	TGCGCCAGCAGTGAGACGGAACAGCCGACCTACGAGCAGTACTTC	CASSETEQPTYEQYF
TRBV11-3	TRBD1	TRBJ2-5	-	TGTGCCAGCAGCCTAACAGGGGCGGAGACCCAGTACTTC	CASSLTGAETQYF
TRBV5-1	-	TRBJ2-1	-	TGCGCCAGCAGCGAACAGACAGGTACCAACAATGAGCAGTTCTTC	CASSEQTGTNNEQFF
TRBV6-5	-	TRBJ2-4	-	TGTGCCAGCAGCGACGGGAGTGAAAACATTCAGTACTTC	CASSDGSENIQYF
TRBV11-2	-	TRBJ2-7	few	TGTGCCAGCAGCTCCCTGAGCTCCTACGAGCAGTACTTC	CASSSLSSYEQYF
TRBV6-2/TRBV6-3	-	TRBJ2-2	-	TGTGCCAGCAGTTACTCTTTCCAGGGTACCGGGGAGCTGTTTTTT	CASSYSFQGTGELFF
TRBV5-4	TRBD2	TRBJ2-1	once	TGTGCCAGCAACCTCGGACTAGCGGAGAATATCTTCTCCTACAATGAGCAGTTCTTC	CASNLGLAENIFSYNEQFF
TRBV4-1	-	TRBJ1-2	few	TGCGCCAGCAGCTTGGCCCGCTCGCAGGGTAACTATGGCTACACCTTC	CASSLARSQGNYGYTF
TRBV7-3	TRBD2	TRBJ2-7	-	TGTGCCAGCAGTCCAGCTAGCGGCTACGAGCAGTACTTC	CASSPASGYEQYF
TRBV11-2	TRBD2	TRBJ2-1	-	TGTGCCAGCAGCTTAGGACTAGCGGGAGGGTACAATGAGCAGTTCTTC	CASSLGLAGGYNEQFF
TRBV19	TRBD2	TRBJ2-7	-	TGTGCCAGTAGTATAGATCTAGCGGGGCCTTTTTCCGAGCAGTACTTC	CASSIDLAGPFSEQYF
TRBV19	-	TRBJ1-3	once	TGTGCCAGTAGCCGGGGAAGATCACGCTCTGGAAACACCATATATTTT	CASSRGRSRSGNTIYF
TRBV10-2	-	TRBJ1-2	few	TGCGCCAGCAGTGATTCAGGGGTTTATAACTATGGCTACACCTTC	CASSDSGVYNYGYTF
TRBV18	-	TRBJ2-5	once	TGTGCCAGCTCACCACCTTCAGGGATACAAGAGACCCAGTACTTC	CASSPPSGIQETQYF
TRBV3-1/TRBV3-2	TRBD1	TRBJ1-1	-	TGTGCCAGCAGCCAGGGACAGGGATGGAACACTGAAGCTTTCTTT	CASSQGQGWNTEAFF
TRBV7-2	-	TRBJ1-4	-	TGTGCCAGCAGCCCAAGACAGAGTGCAACTAATGAAAAACTGTTTTTT	CASSPRQSATNEKLFF
TRBV5-1	-	TRBJ2-4	-	TGCGCCAGCAGCTTGGTAGGGCCGGGGGAGCTAGCCAAAAACATTCAGTACTTC	CASSLVGPGELAKNIQYF